One sample yielded the 15 T cell receptor beta chains listed below, sequenced in a study of shared T cell receptors in the human thymus. Using immunoSEQ multiplex PCR, the repertoire was profiled, and TCRdb retains in-frame clones only, with some absent. The sample consists of about 660,000 clones, more than 75% of them appearing once. This same sample was also part of a study on human thymus T cells.

The sample consisted of thymocytes. The source is a boy under two years old with a congenital heart defect.

This clone was found a few times. This chain joins TRBV5-6 and TRBJ1-4; 11 nucleotides align to TRBD1. The CDR3 sequence is 16 residues long. Unmatched junction bases numbered 10, after V lost 4 bases and J lost 8 bases. Germline-derived CDR1 and CDR2 are SGHDT and YYEEEE. The CDR3 here is CASSPGQDRGLEKLFF. The CDR3 nucleotides are TGTGCCAGCAGCCCGGGGCAGGACAGGGGGCTCGAAAAACTGTTTTTT.

This clone was picked up a small number of times. This chain joins TRBV6-6 and TRBJ2-2; D is possibly TRBD2 (5 bases). V shed 5 bases and J shed 1 base, with 14 bases lying between them. Germline V CDR1 and CDR2: MNHNY, SVGAGI (reference sequence). The length of the CDR3 is 16 residues. The CDR3 loop is CASSPLARKNTGELFF. The CDR3 coding sequence is TGTGCCAGCAGTCCCTTAGCGAGAAAGAACACCGGGGAGCTGTTTTTT.

The chain combines TRBV27 with TRBJ1-3, with a possible D match to TRBD1 (5 bases). The CDR3 is 15 amino acids. Germline lookup yields CDR1 MNHEY and CDR2 SMNVEV (reference sequence). V dropped 6 bases and J dropped 4 bases, with 16 bases sitting between them. The CDR3 spells CASSLRQGGGNTIYF. CDR3 bases: TGTGCCAGCAGCCTACGGCAGGGAGGGGGAAACACCATATATTTT.

The V call is TRBV5-1, the J call TRBJ1-2; D perhaps matches TRBD1 (5 bases). V lost 2 bases to trimming and J lost 7 bases, with 12 bases between them. This CDR3 comprises 13 residues. Germline V gene data show CDR1 as SGHRS and CDR2 as YFSETQ. The CDR3 is CASSLRGRGGYTF. The CDR3, as DNA: TGCGCCAGCAGCTTAAGGGGTAGAGGTGGCTACACCTTC.

This rearrangement joins TRBV6-5 to TRBJ1-2; D remains unclear. V lost 6 bases and J lost 0, with 14 bases in between. The CDR3 length is 15 residues. Germline-derived CDR1 and CDR2 are MNHEY and SVGAGI. The CDR3 coding sequence is TGTGCCAGCAGATTCAGCGCCCCCACTAACTATGGCTACACCTTC. Residues: CASRFSAPTNYGYTF.

The J gene is TRBJ1-5, the V gene TRBV19; 8 nucleotides agree with TRBD1. The CDR3 extends over 14 amino acids. Germline-derived CDR1 and CDR2 are LNHDA and SQIVND (reference sequence). V dropped 6 bases and J dropped 3; count of bases not matched to a gene: 4. CDR3 in DNA: TGTGCCAGTAGGTGGACAGGGACCAATCAGCCCCAGCATTTT. It specifies CASRWTGTNQPQHF. The whole variable domain, remainder taken from reference TRBV19 and TRBJ1-5, is DGGITQSPKYLFRKEGQNVTLSCEQNLNHDAMYWYRQDPGQGLRLIYYSQIVNDFQKGDIAEGYSVSREKKESFPLTVTSAQKNPTAFYLCASRWTGTNQPQHFGDGTRLSIL.

The rearrangement uses TRBV5-8 and TRBJ2-7, with TRBD2 identical over 8 bases. The CDR3 length is 16 residues. After removal of 0 bases from V and 0 bases from J, the junction contained 5 bases not matched to a gene. Germline-derived CDR1 and CDR2 are SGHTS and YDEGEE. CDR3 loop: CASSLEGRGDSYEQYF. The CDR3 region has the DNA TGTGCCAGCAGCTTGGAGGGGCGGGGGGACTCCTACGAGCAGTACTTC. The variable domain in full, completed from reference TRBV5-8 and TRBJ2-7, reads EAGVTQSPTHLIKTRGQQATLRCSPISGHTSVYWYQQALGLGLQFLLWYDEGEERNRGNFPPRFSGRQFPNYSSELNVNALELEDSALYLCASSLEGRGDSYEQYFGPGTRLTVT.

Regarding this clone: One end of the junction fails to match germline, which may point to a read error. The rearrangement links TRBV15 to TRBJ2-3; TRBD2 matches 11 bases. The CDR3 length is 14 residues. Germline CDR1 and CDR2: LNHNV and YYDKDF (reference sequence). CDR3 in amino acids: CATSRTSGTGTQYF. CDR3 coding DNA: TGTGCCACCAGCAGGACTAGCGGGACAGGTACGCAGTATTTT.

The rearrangement links TRBV7-2 to TRBJ2-7, with TRBD1 as a possible D gene (5 bases). Between the trimmed V and J ends, which lost 5 bases and 3 bases, there was a span of 14 bases. CDR1 and CDR2 (germline): SGHTA, FQGNSA. The CDR3 is 14 amino acids. The CDR3 DNA sequence: TGTGCCAGCAGCCTCATGGACAAGATCTACGAGCAGTACTTC. Translation gives CASSLMDKIYEQYF.

The chain links TRBV29-1 to TRBJ2-3; 9 bases fit TRBD1. Germline V gene data show CDR1 as SQVTM and CDR2 as ANQGSEA. Losses at the gene ends were 5 bases for V and 1 base for J; bases not matched to a gene: 4. The length of the CDR3 is 14 residues. CDR3 loop: CSVQDRGGTDTQYF. CDR3 nucleotide sequence: TGCAGCGTTCAGGACAGGGGAGGCACAGATACGCAGTATTTT.

The chain is built from TRBV7-8 and TRBJ2-2; D possibly corresponds to TRBD2 (6 bases). CDR1 and CDR2 (germline): SGHVS, FQNEAQ. CDR3 length: 16 residues. V was cut by 2 bases and J by 1 base, with 11 bases left in between. CDR3 bases: TGTGCCAGCAGCTTATCGGGACTCATGAACACCGGGGAGCTGTTTTTT. It encodes CASSLSGLMNTGELFF. The full variable domain, rest sourced from reference TRBV7-8 and TRBJ2-2, is GAGVSQSPRYKVAKRGQDVALRCDPISGHVSLFWYQQALGQGPEFLTYFQNEAQLDKSGLPSDRFFAERPEGSVSTLKIQRTQQEDSAVYLCASSLSGLMNTGELFFGEGSRLTVL.

V and J are TRBV27 and TRBJ1-5; possibly TRBD1 for D (5 bases). The CDR3 extends over 13 amino acids. Trimming cost V 7 bases and J 6 bases, with 13 bases left between them. Germline CDR1 and CDR2: MNHEY and SMNVEV (reference sequence). In DNA, the CDR3 is TGTGCCAGCACTGGCAGGGTGGGTCAGCCCCAGCATTTT. Its protein product is CASTGRVGQPQHF.

This rearrangement joins TRBV19 to TRBJ2-7; possibly TRBD2 for D (6 bases). The CDR3 consists of 12 residues. V lost 6 bases and J lost 6, with 12 bases in between. Per germline, CDR1 LNHDA and CDR2 SQIVND (reference sequence). The CDR3 region has the DNA TGTGCCAGTAGCGGAGGGCTAAGCGAGCAGTACTTC. Amino acids: CASSGGLSEQYF.

The chain is built from TRBV4-1 and TRBJ2-1, with D unresolved. V was clipped by 1 base and J by 8 bases, with 9 bases between them. Germline assignment: CDR1 MGHRA and CDR2 YSYEKL. The CDR3 contains 13 residues. The DNA of the CDR3 is TGCGCCAGCAGCCAAGGACGCGGAGATGAGCAGTTCTTC. Amino acids: CASSQGRGDEQFF.

This clone turned up a few times. V usage is TRBV19 and J usage is TRBJ2-3; 10 bases agree with TRBD1. The CDR3 contains 16 residues. CDR1 is LNHDA and CDR2 is SQIVND in the germline V gene (reference sequence). V was pared by 4 bases and J by 5 bases, with 9 bases of the junction left unmatched. The CDR3 DNA is TGTGCCAGTAGTACACACTGGACAGGGGGGAAAGATACGCAGTATTTT. It translates to CASSTHWTGGKDTQYF.